The clone carrying this T cell receptor beta chain has a single count. Its antigen is unidentified. This entry belongs to a study of cytomegalovirus exposure and HLA in healthy donors. CDR1 is WSHSY, CDR2 SAAADI, per germline. The J segment lost 3 bases and the V segment lost 0 bases, leaving 8 bases of the junction unmatched. This CDR3 comprises 16 residues. Study-level results: Many donors carried some public TCRs, although rarity characterized most TCR sequences. Some TCR beta chains (roughly 150 of them) were listed as cytomegalovirus-associated.

TCRdb's table, derived via immunoSEQ multiplex PCR, lists solely in-frame clones and lacks some. Among 150,000 to 170,000 clones listed, around nine tenths were seen once. The receptor comes from a man aged 18 to 30 in good health and CMV-seropositive. The chain uses TRBV10-2 and TRBJ2-7, with 7 nucleotides matching TRBD2. Sequencing used PBMCs. The CDR3: CASSESGGAGFYEQYF. In nucleotides, the CDR3 is TGCGCCAGCAGTGAGTCGGGAGGGGCAGGGTTCTACGAGCAGTACTTC.